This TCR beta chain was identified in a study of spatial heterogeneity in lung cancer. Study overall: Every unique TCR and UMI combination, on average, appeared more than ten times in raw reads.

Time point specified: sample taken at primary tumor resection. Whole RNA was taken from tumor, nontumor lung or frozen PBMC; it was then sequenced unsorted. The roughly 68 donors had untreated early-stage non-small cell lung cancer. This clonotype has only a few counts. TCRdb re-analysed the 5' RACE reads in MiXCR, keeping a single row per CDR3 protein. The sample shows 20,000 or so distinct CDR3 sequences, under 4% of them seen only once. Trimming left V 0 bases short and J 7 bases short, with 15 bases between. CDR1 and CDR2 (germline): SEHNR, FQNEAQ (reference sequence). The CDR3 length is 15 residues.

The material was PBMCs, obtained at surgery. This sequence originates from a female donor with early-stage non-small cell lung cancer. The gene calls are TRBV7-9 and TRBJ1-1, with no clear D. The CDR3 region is CASSLANGWEDEAFF. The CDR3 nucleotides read TGTGCCAGCAGCTTAGCAAACGGATGGGAAGATGAAGCTTTCTTT. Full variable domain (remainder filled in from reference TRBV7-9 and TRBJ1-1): DTGVSQNPRHKITKRGQNVTFRCDPISEHNRLYWYRQTLGQGPEFLTYFQNEAQLEKSRLLSDRFSAERPKGSFSTLEIQRTEQGDSAMYLCASSLANGWEDEAFFGQGTRLTVV.